The 2 T cell receptor beta chains reported below all come from one sample, sequenced in a study of cytomegalovirus exposure and HLA in healthy donors. PCR was performed using 60 Vbeta and 13 Jbeta primers. Sequencing was performed with immunoSEQ multiplex PCR; in TCRdb, only in-frame clones are kept and a portion is missing. The sample yields approximately 150,000 clones, over 60% seen once. The material sequenced was PBMCs. Every receptor here comes from a woman aged 18-29 years in good health and CMV-seronegative.

The V gene is TRBV4-1, the J gene TRBJ2-7, with a tentative D call TRBD2 (5 bases). Germline V CDR1 and CDR2: MGHRA, YSYEKL. The CDR3 totals 14 residues. V lost 1 base, J lost 4 bases, and 11 bases lay in between. The CDR3 is CASSQGGTGYEQYF. The CDR3 DNA reads as TGCGCCAGCAGCCAAGGGGGTACGGGGTACGAGCAGTACTTC.

The chain links TRBV7-9 to TRBJ2-2; no clear D gene. The CDR3 is 12 residues long. Germline CDR1 reads SEHNR; CDR2 reads FQNEAQ (reference sequence). V was clipped by 4 bases and J by 5 bases, with 5 bases between them. CDR3 sequence: CASSYQTGELFF. The CDR3 DNA follows: TGTGCCAGCAGCTATCAGACCGGGGAGCTGTTTTTT.